What follows are 7 T cell receptor beta chains derived from one specimen sequenced in a study of blood T cell repertoires in COVID-19. The repertoire was sequenced with immunoSEQ multiplex PCR; TCRdb's copy has only in-frame clones and lacks some. The profile shows over 350,000 clones, 86% of them singletons. The sample consisted of peripheral blood. Receptors were obtained from a woman aged 25 to 39 with active or convalescent COVID-19.

This chain connects TRBV2 to TRBJ2-5; TRBD1 matches at 7 bases. The V gene end was trimmed by 1 base and the J gene end by 5 bases; junction bases not matched to a gene: 7. In germline, CDR1 is SNHLY, CDR2 FYNNEI. The CDR3 is 15 residues long. The CDR3 DNA follows: TGTGCCAGCAGTGAAGTAGCAGGGGGTGATGAGACCCAGTACTTC. It specifies CASSEVAGGDETQYF.

The CDR3 here is CASSPGQGPRGQYF. As DNA, the CDR3 is TGTGCCAGCAGCCCGGGACAGGGGCCCCGCGGGCAGTACTTC. The chain recombines TRBV9 with TRBJ2-7; TRBD1 matches 10 bases. The length of the CDR3 is 14 residues. The V and J ends lost 4 bases and 9 bases, in that order; junction bases with no gene match: 10. Looked up from germline, CDR1 is SGDLS and CDR2 is YYNGEE.

The genes are TRBV27 and TRBJ2-2; 10 bases are shared with TRBD1. Germline CDR1 is MNHEY and CDR2 is SMNVEV (reference sequence). The CDR3 runs to 15 residues. V was pared by 0 bases and J by 7 bases, with 2 bases of the junction left unmatched. CDR3 coding DNA: TGTGCCAGCAGTTTATCCGGACAGGGGGTCGGGGAGCTGTTTTTT. Residues: CASSLSGQGVGELFF.

This clone was seen just once. The chain couples TRBV6-5 to TRBJ2-1; 9 nucleotides agree with TRBD1. CDR1 MNHEY and CDR2 SVGAGI come from the germline V gene. The V gene end was trimmed by 7 bases and the J gene end by 0 bases; junction bases not matched to a gene: 4. The CDR3 has 15 residues. CDR3 residues: CASNGQGSSYNEQFF. DNA of the CDR3: TGTGCCAGCAATGGACAGGGGAGCTCCTACAATGAGCAGTTCTTC.

This chain uses TRBV4-1 with TRBJ1-1, with D possibly being TRBD1 (5 bases). CDR1 MGHRA and CDR2 YSYEKL come from the germline V gene. The CDR3 totals 14 residues. Trimming removed 5 bases from V and 1 base from J, with 11 bases in between. The CDR3 nucleotides are TGCGCCAGCAGCATGACAGTTAAGAACACTGAAGCTTTCTTT. Residues: CASSMTVKNTEAFF.

The chain has TRBV7-6 and TRBJ2-1; 16 positions agree with TRBD2. Germline V lookup: CDR1 SGHVS, CDR2 FNYEAQ. V lost 1 base and J lost 0; bases outside the gene matches: 6. The CDR3 has 20 amino acids. CDR3 sequence: CASSLVVGLAGGSSYNEQFF. As DNA, the CDR3 is TGTGCCAGCAGCTTAGTCGTGGGACTAGCGGGAGGGAGCTCCTACAATGAGCAGTTCTTC.

This rearrangement joins TRBV5-1 to TRBJ1-4; no clear D. Germline values: CDR1 SGHRS, CDR2 YFSETQ. Trimming cost V 4 bases and J 5 bases, with 18 bases left between them. The CDR3 runs to 16 residues. The CDR3 here is CASSPLVAGPNEKLFF. In nucleotides, the CDR3 is TGCGCCAGCAGCCCCTTAGTTGCGGGCCCCAATGAAAAACTGTTTTTT.